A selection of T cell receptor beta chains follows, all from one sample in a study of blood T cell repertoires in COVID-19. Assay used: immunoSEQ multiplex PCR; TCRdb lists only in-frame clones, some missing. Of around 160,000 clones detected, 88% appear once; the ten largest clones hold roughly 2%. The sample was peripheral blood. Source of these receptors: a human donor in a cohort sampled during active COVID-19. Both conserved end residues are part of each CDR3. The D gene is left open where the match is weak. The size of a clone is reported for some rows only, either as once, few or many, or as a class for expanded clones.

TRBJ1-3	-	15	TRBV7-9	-	CASSAASGPGNTIYF	TGTGCCAGCAGCGCGGCAAGCGGCCCTGGAAACACCATATATTTT
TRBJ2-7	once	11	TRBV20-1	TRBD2	CSATPGGEQYF	TGCAGTGCTACTCCGGGGGGCGAGCAGTACTTC
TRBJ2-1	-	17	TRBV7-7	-	CASSSARKRESYNEQFF	TGTGCTAGCAGCTCCGCTAGGAAACGGGAATCCTACAATGAGCAGTTCTTC
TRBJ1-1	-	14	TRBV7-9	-	CASSLINPVTEAFF	TGTGCCAGCAGCTTGATCAACCCAGTCACTGAAGCTTTCTTT
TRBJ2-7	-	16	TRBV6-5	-	CASSYSRDSTAYEQYF	TGTGCCAGCAGTTACTCGAGGGATAGTACAGCCTACGAGCAGTACTTC
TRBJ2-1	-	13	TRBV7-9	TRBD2	CASMGWTSNEQFF	TGTGCCAGCATGGGATGGACTAGCAATGAGCAGTTCTTC
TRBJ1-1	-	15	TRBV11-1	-	CASSPRQAENTEAFF	TGTGCCAGCAGCCCGCGACAGGCAGAGAACACTGAAGCTTTCTTT
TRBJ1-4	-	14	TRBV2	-	CASSVDQFNEKLFF	TGTGCCAGCAGTGTAGATCAATTTAATGAAAAACTGTTTTTT
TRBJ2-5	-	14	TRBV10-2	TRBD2	CASFGTSGLETQYF	TGCGCCAGCTTCGGGACTAGCGGGTTGGAGACCCAGTACTTC
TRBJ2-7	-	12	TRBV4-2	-	CASSQDESLQYF	TGTGCCAGCAGCCAAGATGAGAGCTTACAGTACTTC
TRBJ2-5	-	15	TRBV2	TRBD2	CASSTSGVYQETQYF	TGTGCCAGCAGCACTAGCGGGGTTTACCAAGAGACCCAGTACTTC
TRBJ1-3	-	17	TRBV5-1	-	CASSLNPTVDSGNTIYF	TGCGCCAGCAGCTTGAACCCGACAGTGGACTCTGGAAACACCATATATTTT
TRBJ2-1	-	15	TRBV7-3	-	CASSGRESAYNEQFF	TGTGCCAGCAGCGGCAGGGAATCGGCATACAATGAGCAGTTCTTC
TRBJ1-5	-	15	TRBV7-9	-	CASSLDSGSNQPQHF	TGTGCCAGCAGCTTAGATTCAGGTAGCAATCAGCCCCAGCATTTT
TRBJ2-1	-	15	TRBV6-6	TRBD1	CASSPSLQGAGGSFF	TGTGCCAGCAGCCCCTCGTTACAGGGGGCTGGGGGATCCTTCTTC
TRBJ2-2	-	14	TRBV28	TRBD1	CATLRGQPPGELFF	TGTGCCACCCTAAGGGGACAGCCCCCCGGGGAGCTGTTTTTT
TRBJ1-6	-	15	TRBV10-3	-	CAISETGQYNSPLHF	TGTGCCATCAGTGAGACAGGACAGTATAATTCACCCCTCCACTTT
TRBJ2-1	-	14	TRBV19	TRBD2	CASSIAGGPYEQFF	TGTGCCAGTAGTATAGCGGGGGGGCCGTATGAGCAGTTCTTC
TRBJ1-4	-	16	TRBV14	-	CASSPLAGQTNEKLFF	TGTGCCAGCAGCCCCCTAGCGGGACAAACTAATGAAAAACTGTTTTTT
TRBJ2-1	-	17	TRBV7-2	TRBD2	CASSLVGLAGGVNEQFF	TGTGCCAGCAGCTTAGTTGGACTAGCGGGGGGAGTCAATGAGCAGTTCTTC
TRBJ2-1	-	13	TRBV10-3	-	CAIAGSGNNEQFF	TGTGCCATAGCCGGTTCGGGGAACAATGAGCAGTTCTTC
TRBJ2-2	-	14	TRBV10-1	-	CASSEVRNTGELFF	TGCGCCAGCAGTGAGGTCAGAAACACCGGGGAGCTGTTTTTT
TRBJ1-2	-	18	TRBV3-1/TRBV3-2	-	CASSQDPTRVRSLYGYTF	TGTGCCAGCAGCCAGGATCCAACCAGAGTCCGGAGCCTATATGGCTACACCTTC
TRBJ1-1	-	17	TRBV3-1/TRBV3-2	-	CASSQGISGVLDGGAFF	TGTGCCAGCAGCCAAGGAATCTCGGGAGTACTTGACGGAGGTGCTTTCTTT
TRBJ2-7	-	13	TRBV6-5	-	CASTPSVNYEQYF	TGTGCCAGCACCCCATCAGTGAACTACGAGCAGTACTTC
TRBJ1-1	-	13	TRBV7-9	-	CASRRDLSGEAFF	TGTGCCAGCAGGAGGGACTTGTCAGGTGAAGCTTTCTTT
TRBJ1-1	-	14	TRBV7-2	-	CASSITGGVTEAFF	TGTGCCAGCAGCATCACGGGGGGTGTCACTGAAGCTTTCTTT
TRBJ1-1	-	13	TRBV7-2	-	CASSFSMNTEAFF	TGTGCCAGCAGCTTTTCTATGAACACTGAAGCTTTCTTT
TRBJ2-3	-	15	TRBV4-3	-	CASSQEFSYGDTQYF	TGCGCCAGCAGCCAAGAGTTCTCCTACGGGGATACGCAGTATTTT
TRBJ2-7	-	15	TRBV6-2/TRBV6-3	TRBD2	CASSYLGLAGVEQYF	TGTGCCAGCAGTTACCTCGGACTAGCGGGAGTTGAGCAGTACTTC
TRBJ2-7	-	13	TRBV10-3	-	CAISESAAYEQYF	TGTGCCATCAGTGAGTCGGCAGCCTACGAGCAGTACTTC
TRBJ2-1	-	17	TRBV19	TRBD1	CASRDTGAPESYNEQFF	TGTGCCAGTAGGGACACAGGGGCCCCCGAATCCTACAATGAGCAGTTCTTC
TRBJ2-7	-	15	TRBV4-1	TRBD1	CASSYPGTGVGEQYF	TGCGCCAGCAGCTACCCCGGGACAGGGGTGGGCGAGCAGTACTTC
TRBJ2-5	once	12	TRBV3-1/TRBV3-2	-	CASSAPEETQYF	TGTGCCAGCAGCGCCCCCGAGGAGACCCAGTACTTC
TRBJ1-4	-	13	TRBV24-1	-	CATSAAGVGKLFF	TGTGCCACCAGTGCGGCAGGGGTCGGAAAACTGTTTTTT
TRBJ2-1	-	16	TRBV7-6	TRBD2	CASSPIAGGSYNEQFF	TGTGCCAGCAGCCCTATAGCGGGGGGCTCCTACAATGAGCAGTTCTTC
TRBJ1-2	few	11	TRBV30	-	CAWRQPYGYTF	TGTGCCTGGCGACAGCCCTATGGCTACACCTTC
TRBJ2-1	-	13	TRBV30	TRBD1	CAYARGSGNEQFF	TGTGCCTACGCCAGGGGGTCAGGCAATGAGCAGTTCTTC
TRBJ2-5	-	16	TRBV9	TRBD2	CASSPNPGGSRETQYF	TGTGCCAGCAGCCCCAACCCCGGCGGGAGCCGAGAGACCCAGTACTTC
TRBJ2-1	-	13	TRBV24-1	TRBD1	CATNGQGGNEQFF	TGTGCCACCAACGGACAGGGCGGCAATGAGCAGTTCTTC
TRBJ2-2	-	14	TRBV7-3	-	CASSPDRNTGELFF	TGTGCCAGCAGCCCGGACAGAAACACCGGGGAGCTGTTTTTT
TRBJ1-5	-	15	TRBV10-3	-	CAISESLAVNQPQHF	TGTGCCATCAGTGAGTCATTGGCGGTCAATCAGCCCCAGCATTTT
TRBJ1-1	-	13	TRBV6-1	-	CASSDRVETEAFF	TGTGCCAGCAGTGACAGGGTAGAGACTGAAGCTTTCTTT
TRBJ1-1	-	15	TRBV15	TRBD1	CATSRGTGGYTEAFF	TGTGCCACCAGCAGAGGGACAGGGGGATACACTGAAGCTTTCTTT
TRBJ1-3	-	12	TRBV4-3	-	CASSQSGNTIYF	TGCGCCAGCAGCCAATCAGGAAACACCATATATTTT
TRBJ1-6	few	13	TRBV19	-	CASSTPQRKPLHF	TGTGCCAGTAGTACCCCACAGAGAAAACCCCTCCACTTT
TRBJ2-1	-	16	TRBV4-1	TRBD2	CASSQERLAGDNEQFF	TGCGCCAGCAGCCAAGAGCGACTAGCGGGAGACAATGAGCAGTTCTTC
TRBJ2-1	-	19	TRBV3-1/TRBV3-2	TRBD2	CASSRSALFTSGGMDEQFF	TGTGCCAGCAGCCGCTCGGCTCTCTTTACTAGCGGGGGTATGGATGAGCAGTTCTTC
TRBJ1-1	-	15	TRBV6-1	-	CASSEAAVTNTEAFF	TGTGCCAGCAGTGAAGCTGCCGTAACTAACACTGAAGCTTTCTTT
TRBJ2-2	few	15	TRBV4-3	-	CASSQVAVNTGELFF	TGCGCCAGCAGCCAAGTCGCAGTGAACACCGGGGAGCTGTTTTTT
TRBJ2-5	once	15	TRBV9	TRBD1	CASSGGDRVIETQYF	TGTGCCAGCAGCGGAGGGGACAGGGTAATAGAGACCCAGTACTTC
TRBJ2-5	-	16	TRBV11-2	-	CASSRGSTREQETQYF	TGTGCCAGCAGCAGAGGTTCTACTAGAGAACAAGAGACCCAGTACTTC
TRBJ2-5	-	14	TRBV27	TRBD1	CASSPGQGMETQYF	TGTGCCAGCAGTCCAGGACAGGGAATGGAGACCCAGTACTTC
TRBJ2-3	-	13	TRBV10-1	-	CASREGLPHAQYF	TGCGCCAGCAGGGAGGGACTTCCCCATGCGCAGTATTTT
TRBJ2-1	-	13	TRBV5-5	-	CASSGGTTNEQFF	TGTGCCAGCAGCGGGGGGACCACCAATGAGCAGTTCTTC
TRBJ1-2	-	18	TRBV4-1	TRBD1	CASSQGSQGVGFNYGYTF	TGCGCCAGCAGCCAAGGAAGCCAGGGGGTTGGCTTTAACTATGGCTACACCTTC
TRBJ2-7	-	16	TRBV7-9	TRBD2	CASSYLGGGASYEQYF	TGTGCCAGCAGCTATTTGGGCGGGGGGGCCTCCTACGAGCAGTACTTC